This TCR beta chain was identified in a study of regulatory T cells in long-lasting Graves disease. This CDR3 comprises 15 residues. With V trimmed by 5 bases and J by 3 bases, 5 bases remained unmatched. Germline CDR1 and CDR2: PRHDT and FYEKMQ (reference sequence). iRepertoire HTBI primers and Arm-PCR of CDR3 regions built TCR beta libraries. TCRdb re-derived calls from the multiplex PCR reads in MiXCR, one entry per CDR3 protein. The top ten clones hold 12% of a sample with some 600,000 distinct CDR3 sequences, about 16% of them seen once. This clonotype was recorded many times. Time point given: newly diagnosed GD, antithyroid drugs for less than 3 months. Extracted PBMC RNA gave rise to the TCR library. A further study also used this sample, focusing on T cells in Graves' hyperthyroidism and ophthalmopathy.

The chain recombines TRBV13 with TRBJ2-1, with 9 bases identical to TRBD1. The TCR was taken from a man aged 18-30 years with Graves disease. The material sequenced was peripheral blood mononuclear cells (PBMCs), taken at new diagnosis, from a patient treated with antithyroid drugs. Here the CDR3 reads CASSQDRGRYNEQFF. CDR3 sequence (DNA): TGTGCCAGCAGCCAGGACAGGGGTCGCTACAATGAGCAGTTCTTC.